The rows below give T cell receptor beta chains drawn from one sample of a study of CD8 T cells in Susac syndrome. In TCRdb, the immunoSEQ multiplex PCR reads were re-called with MiXCR into one record per CDR3 protein. The table has 140,000 to 150,000 distinct CDR3 sequences, roughly 94% seen once. The sample was CD4+ T cells from PBMCs. The receptors shown here come from a human donor in good health. Each CDR3 is given with its conserved first and last residue. The D gene is left open where the match is weak. Clone sizes are given selectively: once, few, many, or a class where the clone is expanded.

size	V	D	J	CDR3	DNA
NA	TRBV20-1	NA	TRBJ2-7	CSLTDSYEQYF	TGCAGCTTGACGGACTCCTACGAGCAGTACTTC
NA	TRBV6-5	NA	TRBJ2-7	CASSYPLQKQYF	TGTGCCAGCAGTTACCCCTTGCAGAAGCAGTACTTC
once	TRBV10-3	NA	TRBJ1-4	CAISESAGGREKLFF	TGTGCCATCAGTGAGTCGGCGGGAGGACGTGAAAAACTGTTTTTT
NA	TRBV29-1	NA	TRBJ1-5	CSALWGQNQPQHF	TGCAGCGCACTTTGGGGCCAAAATCAGCCCCAGCATTTT
NA	TRBV30	NA	TRBJ2-7	CAWDVEQAYEQYF	TGTGCCTGGGACGTAGAACAGGCCTACGAGCAGTACTTC
NA	TRBV5-4	NA	TRBJ2-6	CASSLGSPRANALTF	TGTGCCAGCAGCTTGGGGTCACCCCGGGCCAACGCCCTGACTTTC
NA	TRBV19	NA	TRBJ1-2	CASSIAPWTVDHGYTF	TGTGCCAGTAGTATAGCCCCCTGGACAGTTGATCATGGCTACACCTTC
NA	TRBV7-6	NA	TRBJ1-4	CASSSPLEGKLFF	TGTGCCAGCAGCTCCCCTCTAGAGGGGAAACTGTTTTTT
NA	TRBV30	TRBD2	TRBJ2-1	CAWSVRGLKYYNEQFF	TGTGCCTGGAGTGTAAGGGGACTAAAATATTACAATGAGCAGTTCTTC
NA	TRBV6-5	NA	TRBJ2-2	CASTYWGVLNTGELFF	TGTGCCAGCACCTACTGGGGAGTGTTGAACACCGGGGAGCTGTTTTTT
NA	TRBV5-1	NA	TRBJ2-6	CASSLAGQEKSSGANVLTF	TGCGCCAGCAGCTTGGCCGGTCAGGAAAAAAGTTCTGGGGCCAACGTCCTGACTTTC
NA	TRBV4-1	NA	TRBJ1-3	CASSQGRTPLGDTIYF	TGCGCCAGCAGCCAAGGCCGTACCCCTCTCGGAGACACCATATATTTT
NA	TRBV29-1	NA	TRBJ1-1	CSVRQGDTEAFF	TGCAGCGTTCGGCAGGGAGACACTGAAGCTTTCTTT
NA	TRBV6-5	NA	TRBJ2-3	CASSPWEESTDTQYF	TGTGCCAGCAGCCCGTGGGAGGAGAGCACAGATACGCAGTATTTT